This T cell receptor beta chain stems from a study of technical replicates of blood from a handful of donors. Some clones are missing from TCRdb's copy, which holds only in-frame ones; the method was immunoSEQ multiplex PCR. The profile shows 81,000 or so clones, about 97% of them singletons. The CDR3 is made up of 16 amino acids. Germline CDR1 is SGHAT and CDR2 is FQNNGV. The V end was cut by 5 bases, the J end by 2 bases, with 18 bases between. This TCR came from a human donor in good health. This chain uses TRBV11-2 with TRBJ1-2; no reliable D call. Sequencing was carried out using T cells isolated from PBMCs. CDR3 nucleotide sequence: TGTGCCAGCAGCCGGATCGGCGGGAAAAACAACTATGGCTACACCTTC. Translating it yields CASSRIGGKNNYGYTF. The entire variable domain, with the rest obtained from reference TRBV11-2 and TRBJ1-2, is as follows: EAGVAQSPRYKIIEKRQSVAFWCNPISGHATLYWYQQILGQGPKLLIQFQNNGVVDDSQLPKDRFSAERLKGVDSTLKIQPAKLEDSAVYLCASSRIGGKNNYGYTFGSGTRLTVV.